The rows below give T cell receptor beta chains drawn from one sample of a study of blood T cell repertoires in COVID-19. Profiling relied on immunoSEQ multiplex PCR, and the TCRdb table lists in-frame clones only, not all of them. The sample holds a few hundred thousand clones; 80% to 85% are singletons and the top ten take 5% to 6.5%. Sequencing input: peripheral blood. Source of these receptors: a woman in her sixties or seventies who had recovered from COVID-19. Both conserved end residues are part of each CDR3. D genes are given only for firm matches. Clone size appears in some rows only: once, few, many, or a class for an expanded clone.

TRBV12-3/TRBV12-4	.	.	TRBJ1-5	TGTGCCACTACAGCTGACAATCAGCCCCAGCATTTT	CATTADNQPQHF
TRBV18	.	TRBD2	TRBJ2-5	TGTGCCAGCTCCGGACTAGTGAAGGAGACCCAGTACTTC	CASSGLVKETQYF
TRBV5-6	.	.	TRBJ1-2	TGTGCCAGCAGCGCCTCCGGGTGGGATGGCTACACCTTC	CASSASGWDGYTF
TRBV3-1/TRBV3-2	.	.	TRBJ1-2	TGTGCCAGCAGCCAAGCTGGAGACGTCTATGGCTACACCTTC	CASSQAGDVYGYTF
TRBV2	.	.	TRBJ2-7	TGTGCCAGCAGTGATCAAGGGGCACCCTCCTACGAGCAGTACTTC	CASSDQGAPSYEQYF
TRBV7-9	.	TRBD1	TRBJ1-4	TGTGCCAGCAGCACTCGACAGGGCCCTCAAAAACTGTTTTTT	CASSTRQGPQKLFF
TRBV2	.	TRBD2	TRBJ2-1	TGTGCCAGCAGTGCGGAGCGGGGGGGCAATGAGCAGTTCTTC	CASSAERGGNEQFF
TRBV6-6	.	TRBD2	TRBJ2-1	TGTGCCAGCAGTACTAGCGGGGGCCTCTACAATGAGCAGTTCTTC	CASSTSGGLYNEQFF
TRBV14	.	.	TRBJ2-3	TGTGCCAGCAGCCAAGATCGTGGTAGCGGTGGGATTCTTGATACGCAGTATTTT	CASSQDRGSGGILDTQYF
TRBV10-1	.	.	TRBJ1-3	TGCGCCAGCTTGGGGGCCTTCTACTCTGGAAACACCATATATTTT	CASLGAFYSGNTIYF
TRBV23-1	few	TRBD1	TRBJ1-2	TGCGCCCCAAGGGACAGCGTCGCCTATGGCTACACCTTC	CAPRDSVAYGYTF
TRBV11-3	once	TRBD2	TRBJ2-3	TGTGCCAGCAGCTTAGACTCTGGACTAGCGGGATCAGATACGCAGTATTTT	CASSLDSGLAGSDTQYF
TRBV29-1	.	TRBD1	TRBJ1-6	TGCAGCAAACCGGGACAGGGGAATTCACCCCTCCACTTT	CSKPGQGNSPLHF
TRBV10-1	.	TRBD1	TRBJ1-2	TGCGCCAGCAGTGAGGCCAACAGGGGGCACTATGGCTACACCTTC	CASSEANRGHYGYTF
TRBV2	.	.	TRBJ2-7	TGTGCCAGCAGTGGCTTAGGGCGCGGACTCCCGGCCTACGAGCAGTACTTC	CASSGLGRGLPAYEQYF
TRBV5-5	.	TRBD1	TRBJ1-2	TGTGCCAGCGCCCTACAGGGGCTCAACTATGGCTACACCTTC	CASALQGLNYGYTF
TRBV9	.	.	TRBJ2-2	TGTGCCAGCAGCGCCCCCAGGGCCAACGGGGAGCTGTTTTTT	CASSAPRANGELFF
TRBV7-2	.	TRBD1	TRBJ2-5	TGTGCCAGCAGCGCCTACAGGGGAGAGACCCAGTACTTC	CASSAYRGETQYF
TRBV11-2	.	TRBD2	TRBJ2-3	TGTGCCAGCAGCCGGGAGACTAGCGGGGGGGCGAGCACAGATACGCAGTATTTT	CASSRETSGGASTDTQYF
TRBV2	.	.	TRBJ2-1	TGTGCCAGCAGTGACCTCCAGGGGAGGGATGAGCAGTTCTTC	CASSDLQGRDEQFF
TRBV11-2	.	TRBD1	TRBJ2-1	TGTGCCAGCAGCTTACCGGACATCAGGGGGCACAATGAGCAGTTCTTC	CASSLPDIRGHNEQFF
TRBV4-2	.	TRBD1	TRBJ1-4	TGTGCCAGCAGCCAAACCCAGGGGGCGCGGACTAATGAAAAACTGTTTTTT	CASSQTQGARTNEKLFF
TRBV18	.	.	TRBJ1-1	TGTGCCAGCTCACCAGTTCAGGGGAACACTGAAGCTTTCTTT	CASSPVQGNTEAFF
TRBV12-3/TRBV12-4	.	.	TRBJ1-2	TGTGCCAGCAGTTTAATGAATCGGGATGGCTACACCTTC	CASSLMNRDGYTF
TRBV28	.	TRBD2	TRBJ2-1	TGTGCCAGCAGTCCCCCGGTTGCGGGGGGCCCTATGGGCGCGCAGTTCTTC	CASSPPVAGGPMGAQFF
TRBV5-3	.	.	TRBJ1-5	TGTGCCAGAAGCCCACTACTGACAGTAAAGCCCCAGCATTTT	CARSPLLTVKPQHF
TRBV7-3	.	TRBD1	TRBJ1-1	TGTGCCAGCAGCCAGGGGGCGGGCACTGAAGCTTTCTTT	CASSQGAGTEAFF
TRBV18	.	TRBD1	TRBJ1-1	TGTGCCAGCTCACCACTGGGACAGGGTGGTGGTGAAGCTTTCTTT	CASSPLGQGGGEAFF
TRBV9	.	TRBD2	TRBJ2-5	TGTGCCAGCAGCGTGACTAGCGGGAAAGAAGAGACCCAGTACTTC	CASSVTSGKEETQYF
TRBV6-5	once	TRBD2	TRBJ2-3	TGTGCCAGCCGTTTCCGGACTAGCGGTTCCACAGATACGCAGTATTTT	CASRFRTSGSTDTQYF
TRBV30	.	.	TRBJ1-3	TGTGCCTGGATGATGGGGCAGTCTGGAAACACCATATATTTT	CAWMMGQSGNTIYF
TRBV5-5	.	TRBD1	TRBJ2-7	TGTGCCAGCGGCCCCGGACAGGGGGCTTTCGAGCAGTACTTC	CASGPGQGAFEQYF
TRBV6-2/TRBV6-3	.	TRBD2	TRBJ2-2	TGTGCCAGCAGTTACCGCCTGGGGACTAGCGGGGGGGTGAACACCGGGGAGCTGTTTTTT	CASSYRLGTSGGVNTGELFF
TRBV9	few	TRBD2	TRBJ2-5	TGTGCCAGCAGCGTCGGCGGGGGGGTATACCAAGAGACCCAGTACTTC	CASSVGGGVYQETQYF
TRBV5-4	.	TRBD2	TRBJ2-5	TGTGCCAGCAGCTTGAGCGGGGGGCAGGGAAAGACCCAGTACTTC	CASSLSGGQGKTQYF
TRBV6-6	.	TRBD1	TRBJ1-6	TGTGCCAGCAGCCTTGGACAGGGCGGATCACCCCTCCACTTT	CASSLGQGGSPLHF
TRBV7-8	.	.	TRBJ2-7	TGTGCCAGCAGCTTAGATAGGTGGAGTCAGTTCTCCTACGAGCAGTACTTC	CASSLDRWSQFSYEQYF
TRBV7-9	.	TRBD1	TRBJ2-2	TGTGCCAGCATCCCTATGGACAGGCAGAACACCGGGGAGCTGTTTTTT	CASIPMDRQNTGELFF
TRBV7-9	.	.	TRBJ1-2	TGTGCCAGCAGCTTAGCGCCTATAGCCCGGCACTATGGCTACACCTTC	CASSLAPIARHYGYTF
TRBV5-1	.	.	TRBJ1-2	TGCGCCAGCAGCTTGGAGTTGGGAGAGGGCTACACCTTC	CASSLELGEGYTF
TRBV11-2	.	TRBD2	TRBJ2-5	TGTGCCAGCAGCCCCAGGACTAGCGGGGGGTTTGTGACCCAGTACTTC	CASSPRTSGGFVTQYF
TRBV21-1	.	.	TRBJ1-2	TGTGCCAGCAGCACGCCCGGGACAGGGCATTATCCCTTTAACTATGGCTACACCTTC	CASSTPGTGHYPFNYGYTF
TRBV27	.	TRBD1	TRBJ1-2	TGTGCCAGCAGTTTACAGGGGGCTGGAGGCTACACCTTC	CASSLQGAGGYTF